The 17 T cell receptor beta chains presented below share a single source sample, sequenced in a study of blood T cell repertoires in COVID-19. Sequenced by immunoSEQ multiplex PCR; TCRdb stores in-frame clones only, minus some. This table holds about 240,000 clones, 80% to 90% found once. The source material was PBMCs or T cells enriched from blood (not recorded which). Every receptor here comes from a woman in her twenties or thirties who had recovered from COVID-19.

The V call is TRBV14, the J call TRBJ1-6; TRBD1 might be the D (6 bases). This CDR3 region has 11 residues. V shed 1 base and J shed 17 bases, with 9 bases lying between them. Germline lookup yields CDR1 SGHDN and CDR2 FVKESK. The CDR3 region is CASSQGTDFHF. CDR3 nucleotide sequence: TGTGCCAGCAGCCAAGGGACAGATTTCCACTTT.

This CDR3 is CASSQYSLQGEGEKLFF. DNA of the CDR3: TGCGCCAGCAGTCAATACAGCTTACAGGGGGAGGGTGAAAAACTGTTTTTT. The genes are TRBV23-1 and TRBJ1-4; 8 nucleotides align to TRBD1. TRBV23-1 qualifies as an ORF whose function is uncertain. Losses at the gene ends were 1 base for V and 7 bases for J; bases not matched to a gene: 11. CDR3 length: 17 residues.

This clone has a handful of counts. J is TRBJ1-1 and V is TRBV27, with D maybe TRBD1 (6 bases). Looked up from germline, CDR1 is MNHEY and CDR2 is SMNVEV (reference sequence). V shed 3 bases and J shed 11 bases, with 13 bases lying between them. The CDR3 loop spans 12 amino acids. As DNA, the CDR3 is TGTGCCAGCAGTTTTCCGCGGGGGCCTGCTTTCTTT. Protein sequence: CASSFPRGPAFF.

This clone was observed a few times. This chain links TRBV28 with TRBJ1-6, with D possibly matching TRBD1 (6 bases). The V gene lost 8 bases and the J gene lost 11 bases, with 13 bases spanning the gap. This CDR3 spans 12 amino acids. Germline assignment: CDR1 MDHEN and CDR2 SYDVKM. CDR3 loop: CASWGRQAPLHF. Written as DNA, the CDR3 is TGTGCCAGCTGGGGGCGTCAGGCACCCCTCCACTTT.

The chain uses TRBV19 and TRBJ2-1, with D unresolved. Trimming took 9 bases from V and 4 from J, leaving 13 bases between them. There are 13 residues in the CDR3. Germline V CDR1 and CDR2: LNHDA, SQIVND (reference sequence). This CDR3 reads CASQLTEYNEQFF. In DNA, the CDR3 is TGTGCCAGCCAGTTAACCGAATACAATGAGCAGTTCTTC.

J is TRBJ1-2 and V is TRBV7-8; TRBD1 matches 9 bases. The CDR3 loop spans 18 amino acids. Germline V lookup: CDR1 SGHVS, CDR2 FQNEAQ. V lost 5 bases to trimming and J lost 0 bases; unmatched junction nucleotides: 13. The CDR3 DNA reads TGTGCCAGCAGCCCGAGAAACAGCCGGGACAGGGCTAACTATGGCTACACCTTC. The encoded protein is CASSPRNSRDRANYGYTF.

This chain joins TRBV7-6 and TRBJ2-7; possible D gene TRBD1, 5 bases. Trimming shortened V by 2 bases and J by 6 bases, and 8 bases separated the two germline ends. The CDR3 has 12 residues. Germline V gene data show CDR1 as SGHVS and CDR2 as FNYEAQ. The CDR3 bases are TGTGCCAGCAGCTTACTGCAGGGCGAGCAGTACTTC. Its protein product is CASSLLQGEQYF.

The chain is built from TRBV3-1 (or the pseudogene TRBV3-2) and TRBJ2-1; 10 nucleotides agree with TRBD2. The CDR3 totals 16 residues. The V gene's germline CDR1 is LGHDT and CDR2 YNNKEL (reference sequence). J was trimmed by 6 bases and V by 3 bases; bases with no gene match: 8. The CDR3: CASSQPLAGEGNEQFF. DNA of the CDR3: TGTGCCAGCAGCCAGCCTCTAGCGGGAGAGGGCAATGAGCAGTTCTTC.

The chain uses TRBV20-1 and TRBJ2-7; D is unresolved. The V end was cut by 3 bases, the J end by 6 bases, with 15 bases between. Germline V gene sequence: CDR1 DFQATT, CDR2 SNEGSKA (reference sequence). The CDR3 runs to 13 residues. The CDR3 here is CSASYLGLPEQYF. In nucleotides, the CDR3 is TGCAGTGCTAGTTATCTAGGCCTCCCCGAGCAGTACTTC.

The chain recombines TRBV24-1 with TRBJ2-7; 9 bases match TRBD2. CDR1 is KGHDR, CDR2 SFDVKD, per germline. The ends lost 3 bases at V and 2 bases at J; junction bases unmatched: 4. This CDR3 region has 15 residues. The CDR3 reads CATSDASGKAYEQYF. In DNA, the CDR3 is TGTGCCACCAGTGATGCTAGCGGGAAGGCCTACGAGCAGTACTTC.

The count of this clone is one. J is TRBJ1-2 and V is TRBV11-2; 7 nucleotides match TRBD1. The CDR3 spans 18 residues. Trimming cost V 5 bases and J 4 bases; bases outside gene matches: 19. From germline, CDR1 is SGHAT and CDR2 FQNNGV. CDR3 sequence: CASSPNRDQGVFGYGYTF. DNA of the CDR3: TGTGCCAGCAGCCCAAACCGGGACCAGGGGGTATTTGGCTATGGCTACACCTTC.

The chain carries TRBV3-1 (or the pseudogene TRBV3-2) and TRBJ2-3; 9 bases agree with TRBD2. Unmatched junction bases numbered 4, after V lost 1 base and J lost 2 bases. Per the germline V gene, CDR1 is LGHDT and CDR2 is YNNKEL (reference sequence). The CDR3 has 16 amino acids. The CDR3 region has the DNA TGTGCCAGCAGCCAAGGTAGCGGGAGCCTCACAGATACGCAGTATTTT. It specifies CASSQGSGSLTDTQYF.

The chain links TRBV2 to TRBJ1-5; D may be TRBD1 (5 bases). CDR3 length equals 14 residues. From germline, CDR1 is SNHLY and CDR2 FYNNEI. V lost 9 bases and J lost 7, with 19 bases in between. This CDR3 is CASSIDSLRQPQHF. Written as DNA, the CDR3 is TGTGCCAGTTCAATCGACAGTTTAAGACAGCCCCAGCATTTT.

The V and J genes are TRBV5-1 and TRBJ2-3; 8 bases align to TRBD2. The ends lost 3 bases at V and 4 bases at J; junction bases unmatched: 13. The CDR3 sequence is 17 residues long. Germline V gene data show CDR1 as SGHRS and CDR2 as YFSETQ. The CDR3: CASSSVFSGSSPDTQYF. The CDR3 DNA reads as TGCGCCAGCAGCTCGGTATTCAGCGGGAGTTCGCCAGATACGCAGTATTTT.

This clone appeared a single time. The rearrangement joins TRBV7-9 to TRBJ1-1; TRBD1 is a possible D gene (5 bases). Between the trimmed V and J ends, which lost 4 bases and 7 bases, there was a span of 19 bases. CDR1 and CDR2 (germline): SEHNR, FQNEAQ (reference sequence). CDR3 length: 15 residues. CDR3: CASSSQGSQYIEAFF. DNA of the CDR3: TGTGCCAGCAGCTCCCAGGGCTCCCAATATATTGAAGCTTTCTTT.

V usage is TRBV11-2 and J usage is TRBJ1-1; D is ambiguous. Germline V CDR1 and CDR2: SGHAT, FQNNGV. Trimming took 4 bases from V and 5 from J, leaving 11 bases between them. The CDR3 totals 13 residues. The CDR3 spells CASSSQLGTEAFF. The CDR3 region has the DNA TGTGCCAGCAGCTCCCAACTAGGGACTGAAGCTTTCTTT. The full variable domain, completed using reference TRBV11-2 and TRBJ1-1, is EAGVAQSPRYKIIEKRQSVAFWCNPISGHATLYWYQQILGQGPKLLIQFQNNGVVDDSQLPKDRFSAERLKGVDSTLKIQPAKLEDSAVYLCASSSQLGTEAFFGQGTRLTVV.

V and J are TRBV3-1 (or the pseudogene TRBV3-2) and TRBJ1-1; D gene uncertain. The V and J ends lost 4 bases and 5 bases respectively, with 14 bases between them. CDR3 size: 14 residues. The germline V gene encodes CDR1 LGHDT and CDR2 YNNKEL (reference sequence). The CDR3 coding sequence is TGTGCCAGCAGCCGAGGGTTATCTGGGACTGAAGCTTTCTTT. It encodes CASSRGLSGTEAFF.